The entry below describes one TCR beta chain. Responder cells labeled with CFSE (roughly 200,000) were co-plated with irradiated stimulator cells labeled with violet dye (roughly 200,000). This sample is drawn from a study of graft-versus-host responses after intestinal transplantation. Profiling relied on immunoSEQ multiplex PCR, and the TCRdb table lists in-frame clones only, not all of them. The table lists 11,000 to 15,000 clones, approximately 38% of them singletons. The germline V and J ends were trimmed by 0 bases and 0 bases, with 17 bases remaining between them. Germline assignment: CDR1 GTSNPN and CDR2 SVGIG (reference sequence). The CDR3 runs 18 residues.

The chain links TRBV30 to TRBJ2-2; no clear D gene. The specimen was alloreactive CD8+ T cells from a mixed lymphocyte reaction culture, collected before intestinal transplant. The subset: CFSE-low proliferating T cells sorted from approximately 6-day pre-transplant mixed lymphocyte reaction (GvH or HvG direction). The sequence derives from a human patient who received an intestinal transplant. The chain's CDR3 is CAWSVNVWRPPNTGELFF. The CDR3 DNA sequence: TGTGCCTGGAGTGTTAATGTCTGGAGACCGCCGAACACCGGGGAGCTGTTTTTT.